This record covers a single T cell receptor (beta chain). This clone was seen a handful of times. Its binding antigen is unknown. Per-base qualities were not stored, and no clone one base away is much larger. Adults with ileal or ileocolonic Crohn's disease for whom ileocolonic resection was indicated were considered eligible. Whole ileal mucosal biopsies were kept frozen at -80 degrees C prior to DNA extraction. Genomic DNA was extracted from frozen whole biopsies using a TRizol-based method and was quantified with a NanoDrop 2000 spectrophotometer. The source of the sample is a study of T cell repertoires in ileal Crohn's disease (dated by TCRdb to the late 2010s). With respect to the entire study: At the time of surgery, 35% to 40% of patients were active smokers, and the median duration of disease was seven to eight years. A total of about 170 mucosal samples from some 60 patients were sequenced, collected from several sites on the surgical specimen and at postoperative endoscopy. Every patient underwent surgery because of a complication, which was stricturing disease in roughly 60% and penetrating disease in around 39%. TCR repertoire analysis was performed in just over 55 Crohn's disease patients drawn from a prospective multicentre cohort. The study ran alongside a multicentre cohort designed to identify predictors of early endoscopic recurrence after ileocolonic resection. Roughly half of the patients were given postoperative therapy, with under 12 receiving thiopurines and under 20 receiving anti-TNF agents. Endoscopic postoperative recurrence was defined by a Rutgeerts score above i0.

For commercial TCRB immunosequencing, about 500 nanograms of biopsy DNA were submitted for each sample. Adaptive Biotechnology amplified the CDR3 regions from genomic DNA with a two-step multiplex PCR designed to control amplification bias. The first PCR used primers for every V and J gene segment; the second PCR added barcodes and Illumina adapters. CDR3 libraries were sequenced using an Illumina instrument. On the study's bioinformatics: The analysis used both the pipelines supplied by the vendor and custom analysis of the raw data in R/Bioconductor with R version 3.3.0. Clonality, which ranges from 0 to 1, was calculated as the inverse of the normalised Shannon entropy across all productive clones. High-frequency clones were defined as the share of the repertoire taken up by the top 100 clones, keeping only clones that passed a 95% confidence test. The Simpson index measured repertoire diversity, and the Morisita-Horn index measured overlap between samples. TCRdb mirrors the immuneACCESS table, restricted to in-frame sequences. Some clones are absent from its copies; in checked studies, under half trace to an unresolved V gene, and the reason for the others is unknown. That table supplies the V and J calls and clone size; D and trimming were determined from the DNA. In all, the sample holds 6,000 to 8,000 clones, and nearly 95% of those were seen once. The ten largest clones capture around 1.6% of the sample.

The germline V gene gives CDR1 as SGDLS and CDR2 as YYNGEE. After removal of 0 bases from V and 3 bases from J, the junction retains 5 bases not matched to a gene. Measured from the cysteine to the phenylalanine, the CDR3 is 17 residues long. CDR3 DNA only is kept here, 51 bases in frame from base 1. Overall study results and their limits: Patients who were active smokers at surgery had a significantly higher proportion of clonal expansions than non-smokers (about 25% vs 18%, p=0.02). Mucosal CD4 and CD8 T cells were sorted and sequenced only in a subgroup of patients, whose size was not stated. Compared with CD4 T cells, sorted CD8 T cells held more high-frequency clones, which suggests that the mucosal expansions were mostly CD8. Higher high-frequency clone percentages at surgery were associated with endoscopic recurrence; all patients with clonality above 26.8% (18/57) had recurrence.

The rearrangement combines TRBV9 with TRBJ2-3, and 12 bases in between align with TRBD1. This clonotype was sampled from an adult with Crohn's disease. The sample comprised ileal tissue. The sequence in DNA is TGTGCCAGCAGCGTAGCGGGGACAGGGGGCTTGACAGATACGCAGTATTTT. It encodes CASSVAGTGGLTDTQYF.